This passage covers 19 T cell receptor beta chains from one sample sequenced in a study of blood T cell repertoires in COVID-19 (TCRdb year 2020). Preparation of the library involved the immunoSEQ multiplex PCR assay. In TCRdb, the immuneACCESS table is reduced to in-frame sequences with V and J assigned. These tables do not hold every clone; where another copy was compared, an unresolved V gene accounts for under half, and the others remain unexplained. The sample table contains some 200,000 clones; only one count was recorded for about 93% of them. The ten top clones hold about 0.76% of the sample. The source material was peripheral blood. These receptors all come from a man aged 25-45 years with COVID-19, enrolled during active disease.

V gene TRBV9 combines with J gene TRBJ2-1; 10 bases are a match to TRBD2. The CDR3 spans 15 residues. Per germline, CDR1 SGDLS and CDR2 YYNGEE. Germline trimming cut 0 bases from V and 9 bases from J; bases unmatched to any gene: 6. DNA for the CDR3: TGTGCCAGCAGCGTAGGGTCTAGCGGGGGCTCTGAGCAGTTCTTC. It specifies CASSVGSSGGSEQFF.

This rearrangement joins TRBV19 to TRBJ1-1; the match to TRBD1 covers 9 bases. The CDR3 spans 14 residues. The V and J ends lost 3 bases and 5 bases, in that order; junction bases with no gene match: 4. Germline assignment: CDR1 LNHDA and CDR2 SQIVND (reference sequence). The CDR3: CASSINRGRTEAFF. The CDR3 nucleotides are TGTGCCAGTAGTATTAACAGGGGGCGAACTGAAGCTTTCTTT.

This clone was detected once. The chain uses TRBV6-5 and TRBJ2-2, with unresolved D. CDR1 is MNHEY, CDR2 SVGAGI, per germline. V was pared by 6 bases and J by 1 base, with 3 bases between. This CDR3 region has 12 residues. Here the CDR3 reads CASSVNTGELFF. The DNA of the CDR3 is TGTGCCAGCAGCGTGAACACCGGGGAGCTGTTTTTT.

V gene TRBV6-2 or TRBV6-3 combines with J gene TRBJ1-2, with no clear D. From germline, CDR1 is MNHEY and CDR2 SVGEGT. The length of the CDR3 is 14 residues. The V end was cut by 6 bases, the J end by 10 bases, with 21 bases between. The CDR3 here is CASSPGWEVVVYTF. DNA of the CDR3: TGTGCCAGCAGCCCGGGCTGGGAGGTAGTGGTCTACACCTTC.

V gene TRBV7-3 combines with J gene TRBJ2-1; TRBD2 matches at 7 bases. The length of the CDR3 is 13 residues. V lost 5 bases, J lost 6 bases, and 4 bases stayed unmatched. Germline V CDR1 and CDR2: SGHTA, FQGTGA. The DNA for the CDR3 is TGTGCCAGCAGCCAACTAGCGAGCAATGAGCAGTTCTTC. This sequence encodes CASSQLASNEQFF.

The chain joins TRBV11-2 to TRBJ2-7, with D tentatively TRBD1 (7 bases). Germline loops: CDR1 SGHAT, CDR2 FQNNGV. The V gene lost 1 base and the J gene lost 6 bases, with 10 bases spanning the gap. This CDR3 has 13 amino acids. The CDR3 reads CASSLVQGGEQYF. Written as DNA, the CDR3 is TGTGCCAGCAGCTTAGTCCAGGGGGGCGAGCAGTACTTC.

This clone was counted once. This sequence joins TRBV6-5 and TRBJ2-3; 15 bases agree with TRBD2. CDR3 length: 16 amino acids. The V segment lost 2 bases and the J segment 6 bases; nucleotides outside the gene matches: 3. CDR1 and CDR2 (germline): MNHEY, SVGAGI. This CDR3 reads CASSYDGTSGGDTQYF. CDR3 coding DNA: TGTGCCAGCAGTTACGACGGGACTAGCGGGGGGGATACGCAGTATTTT.

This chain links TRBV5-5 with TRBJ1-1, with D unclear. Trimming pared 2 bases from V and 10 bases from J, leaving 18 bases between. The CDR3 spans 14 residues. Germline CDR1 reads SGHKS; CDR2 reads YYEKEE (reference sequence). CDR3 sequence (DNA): TGTGCCAGCAGCTTACAGACTAACCCAGGAGGAGCTTTCTTT. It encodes CASSLQTNPGGAFF.

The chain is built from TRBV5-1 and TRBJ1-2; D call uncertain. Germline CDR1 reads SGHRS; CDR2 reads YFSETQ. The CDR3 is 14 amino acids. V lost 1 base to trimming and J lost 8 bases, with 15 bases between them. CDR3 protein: CASSLSSFSYGYTF. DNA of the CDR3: TGCGCCAGCAGCTTGTCCAGTTTCTCTTACGGCTACACCTTC.

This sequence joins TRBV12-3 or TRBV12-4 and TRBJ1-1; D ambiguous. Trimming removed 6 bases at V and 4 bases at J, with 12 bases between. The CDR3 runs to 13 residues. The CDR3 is CASSPKGSTEAFF. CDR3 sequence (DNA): TGTGCCAGCAGCCCCAAAGGGAGCACTGAAGCTTTCTTT.

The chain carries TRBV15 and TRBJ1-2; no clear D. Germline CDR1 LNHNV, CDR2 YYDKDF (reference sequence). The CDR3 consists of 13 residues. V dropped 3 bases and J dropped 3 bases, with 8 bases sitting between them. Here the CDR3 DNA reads TGTGCCACCAGCAGCGGACTTGACTATGGCTACACCTTC. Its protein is CATSSGLDYGYTF.

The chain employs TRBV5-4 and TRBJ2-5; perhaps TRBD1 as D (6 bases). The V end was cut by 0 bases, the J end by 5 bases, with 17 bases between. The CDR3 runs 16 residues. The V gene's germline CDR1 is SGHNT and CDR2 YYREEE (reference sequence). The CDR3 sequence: CASSLGLHRDGETQYF. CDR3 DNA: TGTGCCAGCAGCTTGGGGCTCCACAGGGATGGGGAGACCCAGTACTTC.

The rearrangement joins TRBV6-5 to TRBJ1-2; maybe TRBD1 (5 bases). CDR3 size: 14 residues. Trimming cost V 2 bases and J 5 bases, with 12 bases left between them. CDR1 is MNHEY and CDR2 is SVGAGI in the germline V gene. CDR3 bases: TGTGCCAGCAGTTACGGGGGGGAAGGGTATGGCTACACCTTC. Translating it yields CASSYGGEGYGYTF.

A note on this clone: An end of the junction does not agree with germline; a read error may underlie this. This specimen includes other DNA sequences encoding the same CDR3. CDR3 loop: CASSLAGGPETQYF. CDR3 sequence (DNA): TGTGCCAGCAGCCTAGCGGGGGGGCCTGAGACCCAGTACTTC. The rearrangement uses TRBV7-9 and TRBJ2-5; TRBD2 agrees at 12 bases. CDR3 length equals 14 residues. CDR1 and CDR2 from the germline V gene are SEHNR and FQNEAQ (reference sequence).

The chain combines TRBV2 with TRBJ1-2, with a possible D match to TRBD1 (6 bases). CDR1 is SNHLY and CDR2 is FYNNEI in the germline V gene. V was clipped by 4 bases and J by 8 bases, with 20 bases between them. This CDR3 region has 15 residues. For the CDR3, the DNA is TGTGCCAGCAGTGGGGACACCAGGGACTATCGCGGCTACACCTTC. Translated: CASSGDTRDYRGYTF.

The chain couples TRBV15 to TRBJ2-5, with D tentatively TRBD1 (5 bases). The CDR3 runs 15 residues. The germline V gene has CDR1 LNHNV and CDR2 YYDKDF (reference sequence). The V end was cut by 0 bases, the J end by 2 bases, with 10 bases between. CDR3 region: CATSRDGQGQETQYF. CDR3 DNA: TGTGCCACCAGCAGAGATGGCCAGGGACAAGAGACCCAGTACTTC.

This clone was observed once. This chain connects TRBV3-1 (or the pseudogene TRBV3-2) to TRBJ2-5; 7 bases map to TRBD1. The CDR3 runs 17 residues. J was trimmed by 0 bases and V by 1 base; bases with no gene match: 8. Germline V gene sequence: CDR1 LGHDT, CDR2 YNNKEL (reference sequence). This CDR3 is CASSQARQGNYQETQYF. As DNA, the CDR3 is TGTGCCAGCAGCCAAGCTCGACAGGGAAACTACCAAGAGACCCAGTACTTC.

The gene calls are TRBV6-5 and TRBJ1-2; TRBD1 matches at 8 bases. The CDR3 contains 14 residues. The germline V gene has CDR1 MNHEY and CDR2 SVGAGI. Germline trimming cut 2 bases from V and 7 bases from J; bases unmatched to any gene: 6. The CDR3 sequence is CASSYGQGGGGYTF. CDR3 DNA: TGTGCCAGCAGTTACGGACAGGGAGGTGGTGGCTACACCTTC.

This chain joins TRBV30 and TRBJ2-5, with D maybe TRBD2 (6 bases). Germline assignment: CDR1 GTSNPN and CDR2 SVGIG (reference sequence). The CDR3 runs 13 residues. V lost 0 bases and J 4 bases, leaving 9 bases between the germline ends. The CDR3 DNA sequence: TGTGCCTGGAGTGTACGTAGCGGAGAGACCCAGTACTTC. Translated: CAWSVRSGETQYF.